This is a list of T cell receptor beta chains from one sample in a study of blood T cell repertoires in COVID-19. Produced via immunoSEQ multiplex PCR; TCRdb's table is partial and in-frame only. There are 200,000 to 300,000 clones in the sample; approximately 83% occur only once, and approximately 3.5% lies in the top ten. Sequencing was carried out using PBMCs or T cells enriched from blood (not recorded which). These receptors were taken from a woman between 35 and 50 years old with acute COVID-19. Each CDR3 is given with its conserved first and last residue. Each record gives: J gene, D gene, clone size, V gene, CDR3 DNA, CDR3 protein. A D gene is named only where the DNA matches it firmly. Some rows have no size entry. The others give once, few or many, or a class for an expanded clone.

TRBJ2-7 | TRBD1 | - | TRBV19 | TGTGCCACTTCGACAGGGGTCCCCTACGAGCAGTACTTC | CATSTGVPYEQYF
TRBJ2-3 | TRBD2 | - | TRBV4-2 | TGTGCCAGCAGCGAAGAACAAGCGGGAGGGCTTTCCCTATCGCAGTATTTT | CASSEEQAGGLSLSQYF
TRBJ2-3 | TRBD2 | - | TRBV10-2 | TGCGCCAGCAGTGAGTCCCCAAAACTAGCGGGAGTTGGTGATACGCAGTATTTT | CASSESPKLAGVGDTQYF
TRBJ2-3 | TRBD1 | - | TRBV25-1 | TGTGCCAGCGGGGAACGGACAGGGGTGGGTGATACGCAGTATTTT | CASGERTGVGDTQYF
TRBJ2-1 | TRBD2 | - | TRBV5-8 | TGTGCCAGCAGCTTCAGTACCGGGACTAGCGCGACCAATGAGCAGTTCTTC | CASSFSTGTSATNEQFF
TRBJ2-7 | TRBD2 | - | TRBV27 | TGTGCCAGCAGTTTACTCGCGGGAGGCGAGCAGTACTTC | CASSLLAGGEQYF
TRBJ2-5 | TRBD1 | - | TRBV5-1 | TGCGCCAGCAGCTTTGGGACAGTTCAAGAGACCCAGTACTTC | CASSFGTVQETQYF
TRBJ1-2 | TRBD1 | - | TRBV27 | TGTGCCAGCAGTTTGAAACAGGGGAATGGCTACACCTTC | CASSLKQGNGYTF
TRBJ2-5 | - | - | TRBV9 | TGTGCCAGCAGCGTAGCTCAGGGGTATCACGGCGAGACCCAGTACTTC | CASSVAQGYHGETQYF
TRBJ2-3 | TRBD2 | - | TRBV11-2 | TGTGCCAGCAGCAAGGGGACTAGCGGAGGCACAGATACGCAGTATTTT | CASSKGTSGGTDTQYF
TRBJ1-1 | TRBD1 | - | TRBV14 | TGTGCCAGCAGAACACAGGGGTTGAACACTGAAGCTTTCTTT | CASRTQGLNTEAFF
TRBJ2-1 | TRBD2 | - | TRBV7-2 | TGTGCCAGCAGCTTCCGACTAGCGGGAGTAACGTACAATGAGCAGTTCTTC | CASSFRLAGVTYNEQFF
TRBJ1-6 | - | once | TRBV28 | TGTGCCAGCACCCCAATCGGGCGGGCTACCTATAATTCACCCCTCCACTTT | CASTPIGRATYNSPLHF
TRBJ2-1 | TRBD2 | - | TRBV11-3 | TGTGCCAGCAGGGACCTAGCGGGAGGTACGGATGAGCAGTTCTTC | CASRDLAGGTDEQFF
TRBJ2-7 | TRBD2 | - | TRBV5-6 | TGTGCCAGCAGCTCGAGCGGGAGAGGTACCTACGAGCAGTACTTC | CASSSSGRGTYEQYF
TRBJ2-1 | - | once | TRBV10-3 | TGTGCCATCAGTGCAAGGGAGGACTCCTACAATGAGCAGTTCTTC | CAISAREDSYNEQFF
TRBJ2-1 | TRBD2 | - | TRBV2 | TGTGCCAGCGAGAGACTAGCGGGGACTAACAATGAGCAGTTCTTC | CASERLAGTNNEQFF
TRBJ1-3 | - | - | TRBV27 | TGTGCCAGCAGCCCGGGGTTCTCTGGAAACACCATATATTTT | CASSPGFSGNTIYF
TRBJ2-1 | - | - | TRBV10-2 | TGCGCCAGCAGGGTCGGACAAAACCGGGTTTACAATGAGCAGTTCTTC | CASRVGQNRVYNEQFF
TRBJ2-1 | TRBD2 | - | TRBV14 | TGTGCCAGCAGGTTACTAGCGGATTCCAATGAGCAGTTCTTC | CASRLLADSNEQFF
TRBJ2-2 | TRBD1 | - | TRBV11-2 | TGTGCCAGCAGCAACAAGGGGACAGGGTTTCTTGCGGGGGAGCTGTTTTTT | CASSNKGTGFLAGELFF
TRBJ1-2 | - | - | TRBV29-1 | TGCAGCGTTGAAGCCGGGAACTATGGCTACACCTTC | CSVEAGNYGYTF
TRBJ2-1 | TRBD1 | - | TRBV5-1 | TGCGCCAGCAGCGTCGGGACAGTAGGAGGTGAGCAGTTCTTC | CASSVGTVGGEQFF
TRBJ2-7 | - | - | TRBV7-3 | TGTGCCAGCAGCTTAAATAGCGGCTACGAGCAGTACTTC | CASSLNSGYEQYF
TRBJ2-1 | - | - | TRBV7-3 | TGTGCCAGCAGCTTAAGCGGATACAATGAGCAGTTCTTC | CASSLSGYNEQFF
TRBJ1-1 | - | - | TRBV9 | TGTGCCAGCAGCGTAGATTTGGCGGATGGGGCTTTCTTT | CASSVDLADGAFF
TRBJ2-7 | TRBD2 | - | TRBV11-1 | TGTGCCAGCAGCTTTTGGACTAGCGGGACCTACGAGCAGTACTTC | CASSFWTSGTYEQYF
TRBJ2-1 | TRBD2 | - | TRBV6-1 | TGTGCCAGCAGTGTTGAAGGTTTAGCGGGAAGCTCCTACAATGAGCAGTTCTTC | CASSVEGLAGSSYNEQFF
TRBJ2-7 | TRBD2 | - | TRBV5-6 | TGTGCCAGCAGCTTCCTAGCGGGAGCGAGAGAGCAGTACTTC | CASSFLAGAREQYF
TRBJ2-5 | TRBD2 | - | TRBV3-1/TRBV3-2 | TGTGCCAGCAGCCAAGATCTGACTAGCGGGGAAGACTTC | CASSQDLTSGEDF
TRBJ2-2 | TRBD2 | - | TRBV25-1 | TGTGCCAGCAGTGAATATGGCAGAGCTAGCGGGATGAACGGGGAGCTGTTTTTT | CASSEYGRASGMNGELFF
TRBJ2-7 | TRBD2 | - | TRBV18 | TGTGCCAGCTTTTCGACTAGCGGCTCCTACGAGCAGTACTTC | CASFSTSGSYEQYF
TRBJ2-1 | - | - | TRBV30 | TGTGCCTGGAGTGTATGGGGCGGCCACAATGAGCAGTTCTTC | CAWSVWGGHNEQFF
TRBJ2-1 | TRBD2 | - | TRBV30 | TGTGCCTGGAGTGTACCCACTGGGACTAGCCGGTACAATGAGCAGTTCTTC | CAWSVPTGTSRYNEQFF
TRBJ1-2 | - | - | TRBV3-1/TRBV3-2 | TGTGCCAGCAGCCAAGATAGTACTTCTTATGGCTACACCTTC | CASSQDSTSYGYTF
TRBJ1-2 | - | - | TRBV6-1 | TGTGCCAGCAGTGAAAGTCACACCAACTATGGCTACACCTTC | CASSESHTNYGYTF
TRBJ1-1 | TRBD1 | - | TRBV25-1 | TGTGCCAGCAGGGGGGGACAGGACACTGAAGCTTTCTTT | CASRGGQDTEAFF
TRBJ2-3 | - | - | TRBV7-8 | TGTGCCAGCAGCTTAGTTGCGGGAAAGGAGACAGATACGCAGTATTTT | CASSLVAGKETDTQYF
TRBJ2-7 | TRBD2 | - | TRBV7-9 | TGTGCCAGCAGCTTGTTTGTGGGAGGGCCCAACGAGCAGTACTTC | CASSLFVGGPNEQYF
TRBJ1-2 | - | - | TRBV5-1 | TGCGCCAGCAGCTTGGGGGCAAGCTATGGCTACACCTTC | CASSLGASYGYTF
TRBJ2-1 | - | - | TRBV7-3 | TGTGCCAGCAGCTTCTCCGGGACACCCTACAATGAGCAGTTCTTC | CASSFSGTPYNEQFF
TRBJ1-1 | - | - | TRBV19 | TGTGCCAGTAGTTCCTCGGGACTTATGCAGAACACTGAAGCTTTCTTT | CASSSSGLMQNTEAFF
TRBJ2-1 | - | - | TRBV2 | TGTGCCAGCAGTGACAGGGATGAGAGCTCCTACAATGAGCAGTTCTTC | CASSDRDESSYNEQFF
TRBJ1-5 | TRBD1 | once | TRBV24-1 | TGTGCCACCAGTGGCCCGGGACAGGGGGTTCAGCCCCAGCATTTT | CATSGPGQGVQPQHF
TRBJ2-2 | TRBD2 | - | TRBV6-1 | TGTGCCAGCAGTGGAATTTGGGGGACTAGCGGGAGAGTTGGCGGGGAGCTGTTTTTT | CASSGIWGTSGRVGGELFF
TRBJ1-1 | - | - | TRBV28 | TGTGCCAGCAGCCCGGACAAATACACTGAAGCTTTCTTT | CASSPDKYTEAFF
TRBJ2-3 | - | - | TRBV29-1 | TGCAGCGGGGCTGAGACAGATACGCAGTATTTT | CSGAETDTQYF
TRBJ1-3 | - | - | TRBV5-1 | TGCGCCAGCAGCTTGCGACAGGGAAACACCATATATTTT | CASSLRQGNTIYF
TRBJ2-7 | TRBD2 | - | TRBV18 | TGTGCCAGCTCAAGACTAGCGGAAGCCTACGAGCAGTACTTC | CASSRLAEAYEQYF
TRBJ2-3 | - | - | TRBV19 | TGTGCCAGTAGCTCAGTGGGCGGGACCACAGATACGCAGTATTTT | CASSSVGGTTDTQYF